Detailed here is one T cell receptor beta chain. The sample holds many counts of this clonotype. Its binding antigen is unknown. No much larger clonotype is one base removed from it; base qualities were not supplied. Receptor libraries were prepared by 5' RACE. Sequencing was performed on an Illumina HiSeq 2000. A universal primer binding site was added through template switching, and the final cDNA carried a unique molecular identifier so that TCR cDNA molecules could be counted accurately. Specific primers in the conserved constant-segment region were used to synthesize first-strand cDNA for the TCR alpha and beta chains. To control for contamination, every cDNA library carried two barcodes: a SMART-Mk sample barcode plus Illumina barcodes. TruSeq adapter sequences along with Illumina sample barcodes were introduced in two successive PCR steps. The Illumina HiSeq platform was used with custom primers to sequence TCR alpha and beta cDNA libraries. The authors' analysis ran thus. Raw reads were processed with MiGEC to extract unique molecular identifiers, and MiXCR was used to determine CDR3 positions. Recombination models were inferred per individual with the repgenHMM and IGoR tools using an EM algorithm. The tcR package in R was used for shared clonotype analysis, with sharing normalized by the product of cloneset sizes. To study raw recombination without the effects of thymic and clonal selection, out-of-frame nonproductive sequences were analyzed. TCRdb's own reprocessing of the public reads used fastp at Q25 and MiXCR and kept productive beta chains. Rows matching on CDR3 protein sequence are summarized as one entry with the most common DNA and genes. TCRdb's processing, not the study's, gives the V and J calls here. Present in this sample are about 720,000 distinct CDR3 sequences, over 8.5% of which were seen just once. About 0.98% of the sample goes to the ten largest clones.

The data were obtained in a study of identical twins (TCRdb year 2016). Notes on the research overall: To test whether fetal clonotypes persist, this study deep-sequenced TCR alpha and beta repertoires from monozygotic twins, from unrelated adults of various ages, and from cord blood. To rule out contamination, the twin experiments were replicated at different times with different library preparation protocols. Points the paper makes about the study in general: Abundant cord blood beta clonotypes carried fewer insertions; young adult naive repertoires showed a weaker similar trend, while memory repertoires showed none. Out-of-frame TCR alpha sequences shared between twins showed an excess of low generation-probability sequences compared with coincidental sharing between unrelated individuals. Recombination models systematically underestimated out-of-frame TCR alpha sharing in monozygotic twins but agreed with sharing between unrelated individuals. Because the same donors could not be followed over many years, conclusions were based on cross-sectional statistical analysis. A weaker excess of twin sharing was found in beta out-of-frame sequences because the signal-to-noise ratio was lowered by fewer shared sequences. Zero-insertion analyses could be partly confounded by invariant T cells such as MAIT and iNKT, though diverse VJ usage argued against such confounding for most clonotypes.

Only healthy Caucasian donors were included. The twin cohort consisted of three pairs of female monozygotic twins, all aged 18 to 29 years. RNA for TCR libraries was isolated from peripheral blood mononuclear cells. The CDR3 starts with the cysteine, ends with the phenylalanine, and has 14 residues. Of the read, only the CDR3 DNA is kept; its 42 bases are in frame from base 1. V and J are trimmed by 1 base and 3 bases, and the gene matches miss 1 base of the junction. The same data also contributed to another study, on yellow fever vaccine responses in identical twins. Looking at the second paper: The T cell response to vaccination in identical twins was reported by the authors to appear partly convergent and partly personalized. The study precisely tracked vaccine-responding T cell clones in identical twins.

The chain couples TRBV12-3 or TRBV12-4 to TRBJ1-1, and TRBD1 aligns with 8 junction nucleotides. The origin of this receptor is a young woman in good health. The sequenced sample consisted of PBMCs. This receptor has the CDR3 CASSLVQGDTEAFF. The DNA sequence follows: TGTGCCAGCAGTTTAGTACAGGGGGACACTGAAGCTTTCTTT.